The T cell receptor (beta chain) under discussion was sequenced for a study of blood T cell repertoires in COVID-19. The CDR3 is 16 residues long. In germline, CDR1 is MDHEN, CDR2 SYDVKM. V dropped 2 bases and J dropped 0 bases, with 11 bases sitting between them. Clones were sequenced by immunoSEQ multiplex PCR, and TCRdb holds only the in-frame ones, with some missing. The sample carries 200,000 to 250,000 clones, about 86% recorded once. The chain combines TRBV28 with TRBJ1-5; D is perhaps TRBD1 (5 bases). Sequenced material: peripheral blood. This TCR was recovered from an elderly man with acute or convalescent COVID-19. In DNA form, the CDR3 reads TGTGCCAGCAGTTTAGGGGGGATCTATAGCAATCAGCCCCAGCATTTT. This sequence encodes CASSLGGIYSNQPQHF.